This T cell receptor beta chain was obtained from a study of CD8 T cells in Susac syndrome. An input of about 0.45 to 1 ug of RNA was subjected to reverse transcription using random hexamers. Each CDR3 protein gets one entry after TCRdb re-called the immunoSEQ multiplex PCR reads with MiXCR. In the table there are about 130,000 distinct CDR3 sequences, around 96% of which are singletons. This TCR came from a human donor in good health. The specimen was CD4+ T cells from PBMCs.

The DNA of the CDR3 is TGTGCCAGCAGCTTACAGGGGGATGAAAAACTGTTTTTT. Translating it yields CASSLQGDEKLFF. The chain carries TRBV3-1 and TRBJ1-4; 8 nucleotides agree with TRBD1. CDR3 length equals 13 residues. J gave up 6 bases and V 5 bases, and 2 bases lay outside the gene matches. Germline V gene sequence: CDR1 LGHDT, CDR2 YNNKEL (reference sequence). The full variable domain, in which reference TRBV3-1 and TRBJ1-4 provide the parts outside the CDR3, is DTAVSQTPKYLVTQMGNDKSIKCEQNLGHDTMYWYKQDSKKFLKIMFSYNNKELIINETVPNRFSPKSPDKAHLNLHINSLELGDSAVYFCASSLQGDEKLFFGSGTQLSVL.